The 10 T cell receptor beta chains below come from one sample, sequenced in a study of T cell repertoires in cytomegalovirus infection. TCRdb reprocessed the reads with MiXCR, giving one entry per CDR3 protein. Counted here are around 530,000 distinct CDR3 sequences, 15% to 20% occurring once; the ten biggest clones make up more than 20%. Sequences were obtained from CD8+ T cells from PBMCs. Receptors originate from a human donor in good health (CMV status not recorded). Some clones in this sample may be carry-over from other donors' samples.

This clonotype was seen repeatedly, ten times or more. The V gene is TRBV6-1, the J gene TRBJ2-2; 11 bases align to TRBD1. Germline V gene data show CDR1 as MNHNS and CDR2 as SASEGT. This CDR3 region has 18 residues. Trimming at V came to 5 bases and at J to 4 bases, leaving 12 bases not matched to a gene. CDR3 in amino acids: CASSHRGQGALGTGELFF. CDR3 DNA sequence: TGTGCCAGCAGTCACAGAGGACAGGGGGCTTTGGGCACCGGGGAGCTGTTTTTT.

This clonotype has at least ten counts. The V call is TRBV20-1, the J call TRBJ1-1; a possible D gene is TRBD1 (6 bases). The CDR3 has 14 residues. Germline lookup yields CDR1 DFQATT and CDR2 SNEGSKA (reference sequence). Trimming removed 6 bases from V and 1 base from J, with 15 bases in between. Here the CDR3 DNA reads TGCAGTGCCTCCCACAGGGTCTCGAACACTGAAGCTTTCTTT. Protein sequence: CSASHRVSNTEAFF.

This clonotype has a handful of counts. The chain couples TRBV2 to TRBJ2-3; TRBD2 might be the D (5 bases). V was shortened by 6 bases and J by 11 bases, with 33 bases between the two germline ends. CDR3 length equals 18 residues. The germline V gene encodes CDR1 SNHLY and CDR2 FYNNEI. The DNA of the CDR3 is TGTGCCAGCAGCCCGGGCCTCCCGACCCTAGCAGTTCCATCCGGGCAGTATTTT. Its protein product is CASSPGLPTLAVPSGQYF.

Of note for this clonotype: Because it lacks the conserved phenylalanine or tryptophan at the end, this CDR3 is likely a read error. The gene calls are TRBV7-2 and TRBJ2-1; 7 bases align to TRBD2. There are 16 residues in the CDR3. The germline gives CDR1 SGHTA, CDR2 FQGNSA. Germline trimming cut 2 bases from V and 5 bases from J; bases unmatched to any gene: 9. CDR3 region: CASSLCGLDGNNEQFL. CDR3 sequence (DNA): TGTGCCAGCAGCTTATGTGGACTAGATGGGAACAATGAGCAGTTCTTA.

This clonotype came up many times. This sequence joins TRBV19 and TRBJ1-5, with D possibly TRBD1 on 5 matching bases. The CDR3 is made up of 16 amino acids. From germline, CDR1 is LNHDA and CDR2 SQIVND (reference sequence). The V and J ends lost 7 bases and 3 bases respectively, with 19 bases between them. CDR3 nucleotides: TGTGCCAGTACCGCGGGAGACAGTCGGGACAATCAGCCCCAGCATTTT. Translation: CASTAGDSRDNQPQHF.

This clonotype was counted ten times or more. The chain is built from TRBV29-1 and TRBJ1-2, with TRBD1 as a possible D gene (6 bases). The CDR3 contains 16 residues. The V end was cut by 2 bases, the J end by 3 bases, with 19 bases between. The germline V gene has CDR1 SQVTM and CDR2 ANQGSEA. CDR3: CSVETRTGSADYGYTF. The CDR3 DNA sequence: TGCAGCGTTGAAACAAGAACAGGGTCAGCGGACTATGGCTACACCTTC.

This clonotype has just a few counts. The CDR3 protein is CASSPPDRPNTGELFF. CDR3 in DNA: TGTGCCAGCAGCCCGCCGGACAGACCGAACACCGGGGAGCTGTTTTTT. The rearrangement uses TRBV7-9 and TRBJ2-2, with D possibly being TRBD1 (6 bases). The germline CDR1 and CDR2 sequences are SEHNR and FQNEAQ (reference sequence). Trimming removed 5 bases at V and 0 bases at J, with 13 bases between. This CDR3 spans 16 amino acids. The complete variable domain, with remaining parts taken from reference TRBV7-9 and TRBJ2-2, reads DTGVSQNPRHKITKRGQNVTFRCDPISEHNRLYWYRQTLGQGPEFLTYFQNEAQLEKSRLLSDRFSAERPKGSFSTLEIQRTEQGDSAMYLCASSPPDRPNTGELFFGEGSRLTVL.

The chain links TRBV9 to TRBJ1-1; D remains unclear. Germline V lookup: CDR1 SGDLS, CDR2 YYNGEE. The CDR3 totals 13 residues. Between the trimmed V and J ends, which lost 3 bases and 3 bases, there was a span of 9 bases. CDR3 sequence (DNA): TGTGCCAGCAGCGCACTCGCGGACACTGAAGCTTTCTTT. Protein: CASSALADTEAFF. Combining the CDR3 with reference TRBV9 and TRBJ1-1 gives the whole variable domain DSGVTQTPKHLITATGQRVTLRCSPRSGDLSVYWYQQSLDQGLQFLIQYYNGEERAKGNILERFSAQQFPDLHSELNLSSLELGDSALYFCASSALADTEAFFGQGTRLTVV.

This clonotype appeared many times. The chain couples TRBV28 to TRBJ2-2; D may be TRBD1 or TRBD2 (5 bases each). The CDR3 sequence is 18 residues long. The germline V and J ends were trimmed by 8 bases and 0 bases, with 22 bases remaining between them. The germline CDR1 and CDR2 sequences are MDHEN and SYDVKM. The CDR3 DNA reads TGTGCCAGCGATACCGGGACCACTCTCACCACGAACACCGGGGAGCTGTTTTTT. Translated, it gives CASDTGTTLTTNTGELFF.

V usage is TRBV15 and J usage is TRBJ2-7; TRBD1 or TRBD2 may be the D gene (5 bases each). The germline V gene encodes CDR1 LNHNV and CDR2 YYDKDF (reference sequence). Trimming left V 0 bases short and J 0 bases short, with 12 bases between. The CDR3 has 16 amino acids. Here the CDR3 reads CATSRDSLGPSYEQYF. DNA of the CDR3: TGTGCCACCAGCAGAGACTCCCTGGGACCCTCCTACGAGCAGTACTTC.